A single sample is the source of the 23 T cell receptor beta chains below, sequenced in a study of graft-versus-host responses after intestinal transplantation. Libraries were prepared by immunoSEQ multiplex PCR; TCRdb keeps only in-frame clonotypes and omits some of them. The sample carries roughly 120,000 clones, over 80% recorded once. These receptors have no identified antigens. Here the sequenced sample was unstimulated CD4+ T cells sorted from spleen or lymph node cells, taken before intestinal transplant. All receptors derive from a human donor who received an intestinal transplant.

The rearrangement joins TRBV9 to TRBJ2-2; unclear D gene. This CDR3 has 14 amino acids. CDR1 is SGDLS and CDR2 is YYNGEE in the germline V gene. The germline V and J ends were trimmed by 4 bases and 1 base, with 8 bases remaining between them. CDR3 sequence (DNA): TGTGCCAGCAGCACCTCTTGGAACACCGGGGAGCTGTTTTTT. Translated: CASSTSWNTGELFF.

This clone was recorded once. This chain links TRBV7-9 with TRBJ2-3, with TRBD2 as a possible D gene (7 bases). The ends were cut back, 1 base at V and 0 bases at J, with 20 bases in the middle. From germline, CDR1 is SEHNR and CDR2 FQNEAQ (reference sequence). The CDR3 has 19 amino acids. CDR3 bases: TGTGCCAGCAGCTTAGGGGGGGCACTAGCGCTACTTAGCACAGATACGCAGTATTTT. Its protein is CASSLGGALALLSTDTQYF.

The chain links TRBV18 to TRBJ1-1; unclear D gene. The CDR3 has 14 residues. The V gene's germline CDR1 is KGHSH and CDR2 LQKENI. Deletions cut 2 bases from V and 1 base from J, with 8 bases between. The CDR3 loop reads CASSPLPGNTEAFF. DNA of the CDR3: TGTGCCAGCTCACCATTGCCCGGGAACACTGAAGCTTTCTTT. The whole variable domain, remainder taken from reference TRBV18 and TRBJ1-1, is NAGVMQNPRHLVRRRGQEARLRCSPMKGHSHVYWYRQLPEEGLKFMVYLQKENIIDESGMPKERFSAEFPKEGPSILRIQQVVRGDSAAYFCASSPLPGNTEAFFGQGTRLTVV.

CDR3 nucleotides: TGTGCCAGCAGCTTAGGTCCAGCGGTCTCCTACAATGAGCAGTTCTTC. Translation: CASSLGPAVSYNEQFF. The V gene is TRBV7-2, the J gene TRBJ2-1; the D gene is possibly TRBD2 (5 bases). The CDR3 is 16 residues long. CDR1 is SGHTA and CDR2 is FQGNSA in the germline V gene. V was pared by 1 base and J by 0 bases, with 10 bases between.

J is TRBJ2-1 and V is TRBV11-2, with 7 bases that match TRBD1. Germline values: CDR1 SGHAT, CDR2 FQNNGV. V trimming: 6 bases; J trimming: 5 bases; junction bases outside the gene matches: 13. The CDR3 length is 16 residues. The CDR3 reads CASRTPATGPDNEQFF. CDR3 DNA: TGTGCCAGCAGAACCCCCGCGACAGGGCCTGACAATGAGCAGTTCTTC.

The chain employs TRBV5-6 and TRBJ2-5; no reliable D call. Deletions cut 5 bases from V and 5 bases from J, with 10 bases between. The CDR3 has 12 amino acids. Germline V gene lookup returns CDR1 SGHDT and CDR2 YYEEEE. The CDR3 region is CASRLLDETQYF. CDR3 sequence (DNA): TGTGCCAGCAGACTCCTGGATGAGACCCAGTACTTC.

The V gene is TRBV25-1, the J gene TRBJ1-4, with D unresolved. Trimming removed 2 bases from V and 1 base from J, with 5 bases in between. Germline CDR1 and CDR2: MGHDK and SYGVNS. CDR3 length: 14 residues. The CDR3 protein is CASSEQVTNEKLFF. DNA for the CDR3: TGTGCCAGCAGTGAACAAGTAACTAATGAAAAACTGTTTTTT.

This clone was picked up one time. V gene TRBV5-4 combines with J gene TRBJ2-7; 7 nucleotides align to TRBD1. The CDR3 runs to 14 residues. Trimming took 4 bases from V and 4 from J; bases not matched to a gene: 8. Germline V CDR1 and CDR2: SGHNT, YYREEE (reference sequence). CDR3 bases: TGTGCCAGCAGCACGGGACAGACCCCTTACGAGCAGTACTTC. Translating gives CASSTGQTPYEQYF.

V and J are TRBV7-6 and TRBJ2-2; D ambiguous. Per germline, CDR1 SGHVS and CDR2 FNYEAQ. V lost 0 bases and J 6 bases, leaving 11 bases between the germline ends. There are 15 residues in the CDR3. CDR3 in DNA: TGTGCCAGCAGCTTAGCGATCCGACGGTCCGGGGAGCTGTTTTTT. This encodes CASSLAIRRSGELFF.

This chain links TRBV7-9 with TRBJ2-7, with D perhaps matching TRBD1 (6 bases). V was trimmed by 1 base and J by 2 bases, leaving 9 bases between them. Germline V gene lookup returns CDR1 SEHNR and CDR2 FQNEAQ (reference sequence). The CDR3 contains 14 residues. As DNA, the CDR3 is TGTGCCAGCAGCTTAGAGAGGGGGACCTACGAGCAGTACTTC. It codes for CASSLERGTYEQYF.

The chain combines TRBV7-9 with TRBJ2-3; TRBD1 is a possible D gene (6 bases). V dropped 7 bases and J dropped 3 bases, with 17 bases sitting between them. The CDR3 covers 15 residues. From germline, CDR1 is SEHNR and CDR2 FQNEAQ (reference sequence). The CDR3 region has the DNA TGTGCCAGCACCCGGGACAAGGGAAGAACAGATACGCAGTATTTT. Translation gives CASTRDKGRTDTQYF.

The V call is TRBV6-5, the J call TRBJ1-1; tentative D call: TRBD1 (5 bases). The V gene's germline CDR1 is MNHEY and CDR2 SVGAGI. V lost 0 bases, J lost 6 bases, and 14 bases lay in between. The CDR3 has 15 amino acids. CDR3 loop: CASSYSERGGPEAFF. The CDR3, as DNA: TGTGCCAGCAGTTACTCAGAGAGGGGCGGGCCTGAAGCTTTCTTT.

This chain links TRBV5-1 with TRBJ2-1; tentatively, D is TRBD1 (6 bases). The CDR3 is 12 residues long. Deletions cut 3 bases from V and 7 bases from J, with 8 bases between. Per the germline V gene, CDR1 is SGHRS and CDR2 is YFSETQ. The CDR3: CASSSRGNEQFF. Written as DNA, the CDR3 is TGCGCCAGCAGCTCCAGGGGAAATGAGCAGTTCTTC.

For the CDR3, the DNA is TGTGCCAGTAGTGTATTCCCCGGACAGGGGTTGTATCAGCCCCAGCATTTT. Its protein product is CASSVFPGQGLYQPQHF. J is TRBJ1-5 and V is TRBV19, with 9 bases lining up with TRBD1. The CDR3 runs 17 residues. Unmatched junction bases numbered 13, after V lost 5 bases and J lost 5 bases. Per the germline V gene, CDR1 is LNHDA and CDR2 is SQIVND (reference sequence).

In its sample, this clone was seen once. The J gene is TRBJ2-2, the V gene TRBV6-1; possibly TRBD1 for D (6 bases). The CDR3 spans 14 residues. V lost 9 bases and J 1 base, leaving 12 bases between the germline ends. Germline V gene data show CDR1 as MNHNS and CDR2 as SASEGT. CDR3 loop: CASRGFLNTGELFF. DNA for the CDR3: TGTGCCAGTAGGGGGTTCCTGAACACCGGGGAGCTGTTTTTT.

This rearrangement joins TRBV6-5 to TRBJ1-3, with unresolved D. The CDR3 consists of 13 residues. V gave up 6 bases and J gave up 1 base, with 7 bases separating them. The V gene's germline CDR1 is MNHEY and CDR2 SVGAGI. The CDR3 nucleotides read TGTGCCAGCAGGGAGGGTTCTGGAAACACCATATATTTT. Translated: CASREGSGNTIYF.

V usage is TRBV18 and J usage is TRBJ1-4; 7 bases line up with TRBD1. The CDR3 consists of 15 residues. V shed 5 bases, J shed 4 bases, and the junction held 7 bases outside the gene matches. The germline CDR1 and CDR2 sequences are KGHSH and LQKENI. The CDR3 spells CASSSQGTVNEKLFF. The CDR3, as DNA: TGTGCCAGCTCATCACAGGGGACTGTTAATGAAAAACTGTTTTTT.

V usage is TRBV18 and J usage is TRBJ2-7; D is undetermined. CDR1 and CDR2 from the germline V gene are KGHSH and LQKENI. The CDR3 contains 15 residues. V lost 3 bases to trimming and J lost 3 bases, with 15 bases between them. CDR3 amino acids: CASSPDPPPLYEQYF. CDR3 nucleotide sequence: TGTGCCAGCTCACCGGACCCCCCGCCCCTCTACGAGCAGTACTTC.

The chain links TRBV25-1 to TRBJ1-2; the D gene is possibly TRBD1 (5 bases). Trimming took off 3 bases at V and 8 bases at J, with 10 bases between the two ends. Germline V gene sequence: CDR1 MGHDK, CDR2 SYGVNS. The CDR3 totals 12 residues. This CDR3 is CASSDGGSGYTF. As DNA, the CDR3 is TGTGCCAGCAGTGACGGGGGGAGCGGCTACACCTTC.

The chain couples TRBV5-1 to TRBJ2-7; D remains unclear. Germline V gives CDR1 SGHRS, CDR2 YFSETQ. V was trimmed by 0 bases and J by 2 bases, leaving 6 bases between them. CDR3 length: 13 residues. The CDR3 nucleotides read TGCGCCAGCAGCTTGGACGGGCCCTACGAGCAGTACTTC. Residues: CASSLDGPYEQYF.

The chain carries TRBV2 and TRBJ2-3, with TRBD2 identical over 10 bases. In germline, CDR1 is SNHLY, CDR2 FYNNEI. The V segment lost 6 bases and the J segment 4 bases; nucleotides outside the gene matches: 7. The CDR3 is made up of 15 amino acids. CDR3 in DNA: TGTGCCAGCAGCCGTGTAAGCGGGAGGGCAGATACGCAGTATTTT. Protein: CASSRVSGRADTQYF. The variable domain in full, completed from reference TRBV2 and TRBJ2-3, reads EPEVTQTPSHQVTQMGQEVILRCVPISNHLYFYWYRQILGQKVEFLVSFYNNEISEKSEIFDDQFSVERPDGSNFTLKIRSTKLEDSAMYFCASSRVSGRADTQYFGPGTRLTVL.

The chain combines TRBV7-9 with TRBJ2-5, with a tentative D call TRBD2 (5 bases). Germline V gives CDR1 SEHNR, CDR2 FQNEAQ (reference sequence). The CDR3 covers 15 residues. The V gene lost 1 base and the J gene lost 5 bases, with 14 bases spanning the gap. The CDR3 sequence: CASSLVGRRGETQYF. In DNA form, the CDR3 reads TGTGCCAGCAGCTTAGTAGGCCGTCGCGGGGAGACCCAGTACTTC.

The V call is TRBV6-1, the J call TRBJ2-1, with 11 bases identical to TRBD2. After removal of 7 bases from V and 5 bases from J, the junction contained 7 bases not matched to a gene. Germline V gene sequence: CDR1 MNHNS, CDR2 SASEGT. The CDR3 has 15 amino acids. CDR3 protein: CASTPGTSGNNEQFF. The CDR3 nucleotides read TGTGCCAGCACCCCCGGGACTAGCGGTAACAATGAGCAGTTCTTC.